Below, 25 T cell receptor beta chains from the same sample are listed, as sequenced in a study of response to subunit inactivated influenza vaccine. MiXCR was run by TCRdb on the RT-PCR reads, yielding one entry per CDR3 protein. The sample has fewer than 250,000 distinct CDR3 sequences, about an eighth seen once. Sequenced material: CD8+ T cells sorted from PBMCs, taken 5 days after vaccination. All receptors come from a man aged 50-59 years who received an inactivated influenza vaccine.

The CDR3 protein is CAGEDRGGKNIQYF. The CDR3 DNA is TGTGCCGGCGAAGACAGGGGAGGGAAAAACATTCAGTACTTC. The chain joins TRBV2 to TRBJ2-4; maybe TRBD1 (8 bases). The CDR3 covers 14 residues. Germline CDR1 reads SNHLY; CDR2 reads FYNNEI. V was clipped by 11 bases and J by 4 bases, with 18 bases between them.

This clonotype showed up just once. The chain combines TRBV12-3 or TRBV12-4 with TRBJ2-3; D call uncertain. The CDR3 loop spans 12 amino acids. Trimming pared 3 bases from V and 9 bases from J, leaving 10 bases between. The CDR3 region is CASSFKARTQYF. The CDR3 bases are TGTGCCAGCAGTTTCAAGGCTCGGACGCAGTATTTT.

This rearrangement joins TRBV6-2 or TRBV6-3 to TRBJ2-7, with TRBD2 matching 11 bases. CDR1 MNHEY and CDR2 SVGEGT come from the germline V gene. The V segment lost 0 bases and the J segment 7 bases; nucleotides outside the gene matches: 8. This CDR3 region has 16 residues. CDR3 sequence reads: CASSYSMLAGGREQYF. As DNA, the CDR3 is TGTGCCAGCAGTTACTCGATGCTAGCGGGGGGCCGGGAGCAGTACTTC.

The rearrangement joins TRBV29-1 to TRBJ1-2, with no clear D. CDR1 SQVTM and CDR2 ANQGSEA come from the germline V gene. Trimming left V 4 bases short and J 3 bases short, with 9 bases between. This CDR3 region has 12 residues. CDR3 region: CSVAGDYYGYTF. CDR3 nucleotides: TGCAGCGTTGCCGGCGATTACTATGGCTACACCTTC.

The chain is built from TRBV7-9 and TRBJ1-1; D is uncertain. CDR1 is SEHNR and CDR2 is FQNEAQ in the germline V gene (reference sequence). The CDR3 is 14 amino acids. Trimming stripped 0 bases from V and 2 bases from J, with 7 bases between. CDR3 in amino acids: CASSLAGVNTEAFF. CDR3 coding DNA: TGTGCCAGCAGCTTAGCTGGGGTAAACACTGAAGCTTTCTTT.

The CDR3, as DNA: TGTGCCAGTAAGCTAGGGCTAGCGGGGGCCGGGGTCCAGTTCTTC. Its translation: CASKLGLAGAGVQFF. V gene TRBV12-3 or TRBV12-4 combines with J gene TRBJ2-1; 10 nucleotides match TRBD2. V lost 9 bases to trimming and J lost 13 bases; unmatched junction nucleotides: 18. The CDR3 extends over 15 amino acids.

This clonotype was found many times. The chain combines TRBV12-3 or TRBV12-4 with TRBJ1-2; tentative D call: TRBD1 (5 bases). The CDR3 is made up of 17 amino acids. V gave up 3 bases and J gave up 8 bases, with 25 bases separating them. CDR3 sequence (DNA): TGTGCCAGCAGTTTGTTTTTAGGGGAAAACCACTGGGGCGGCTACACCTTC. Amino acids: CASSLFLGENHWGGYTF.

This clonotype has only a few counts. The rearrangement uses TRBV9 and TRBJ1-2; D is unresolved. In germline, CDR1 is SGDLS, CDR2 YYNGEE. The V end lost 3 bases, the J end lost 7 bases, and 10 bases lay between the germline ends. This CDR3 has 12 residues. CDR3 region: CASSGSNSGYTF. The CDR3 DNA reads TGTGCCAGCAGCGGATCTAATAGTGGCTACACCTTC.

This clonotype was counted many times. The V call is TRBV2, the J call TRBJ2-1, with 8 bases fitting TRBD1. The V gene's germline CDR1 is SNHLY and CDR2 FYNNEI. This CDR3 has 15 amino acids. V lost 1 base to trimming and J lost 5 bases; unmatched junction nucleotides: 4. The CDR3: CASSEEGQENNEQFF. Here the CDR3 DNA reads TGTGCCAGCAGTGAAGAGGGACAGGAAAACAATGAGCAGTTCTTC.

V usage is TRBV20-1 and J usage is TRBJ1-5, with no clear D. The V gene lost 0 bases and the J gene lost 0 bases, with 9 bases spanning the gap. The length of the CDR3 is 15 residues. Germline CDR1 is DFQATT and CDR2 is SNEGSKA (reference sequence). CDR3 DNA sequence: TGCAGTGCTAGAGAATCCGGATATAGCAATCAGCCCCAGCATTTT. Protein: CSARESGYSNQPQHF.

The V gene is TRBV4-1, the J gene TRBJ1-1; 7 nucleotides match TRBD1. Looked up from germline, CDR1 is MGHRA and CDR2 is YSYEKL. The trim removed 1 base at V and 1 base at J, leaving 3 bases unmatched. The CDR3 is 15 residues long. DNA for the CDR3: TGCGCCAGCAGCCAAGGAGGGGGCACGAACACTGAAGCTTTCTTT. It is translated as CASSQGGGTNTEAFF.

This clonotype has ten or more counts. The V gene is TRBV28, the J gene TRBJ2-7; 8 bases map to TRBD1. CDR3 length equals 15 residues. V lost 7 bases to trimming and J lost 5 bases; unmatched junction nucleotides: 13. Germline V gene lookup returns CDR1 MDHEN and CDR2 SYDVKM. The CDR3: CASTLGQGELDEQYF. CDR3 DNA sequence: TGTGCCAGCACCCTCGGACAGGGTGAACTGGACGAGCAGTACTTC. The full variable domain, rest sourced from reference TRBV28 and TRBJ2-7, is DVKVTQSSRYLVKRTGEKVFLECVQDMDHENMFWYRQDPGLGLRLIYFSYDVKMKEKGDIPEGYSVSREKKERFSLILESASTNQTSMYLCASTLGQGELDEQYFGPGTRLTVT.

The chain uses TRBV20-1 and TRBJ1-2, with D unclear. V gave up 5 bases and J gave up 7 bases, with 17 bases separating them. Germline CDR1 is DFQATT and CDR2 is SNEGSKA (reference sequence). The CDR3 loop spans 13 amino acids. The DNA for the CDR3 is TGCAGTGCTGAGGACCCCCGGTCGGGTGGCTACACCTTC. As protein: CSAEDPRSGGYTF.

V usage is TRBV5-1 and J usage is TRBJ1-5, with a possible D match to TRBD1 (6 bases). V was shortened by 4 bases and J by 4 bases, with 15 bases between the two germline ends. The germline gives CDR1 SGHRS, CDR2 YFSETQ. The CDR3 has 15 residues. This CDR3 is CASSPGGTNNQPQHF. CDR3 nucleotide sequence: TGCGCCAGCAGCCCCGGAGGGACAAATAATCAGCCCCAGCATTTT.

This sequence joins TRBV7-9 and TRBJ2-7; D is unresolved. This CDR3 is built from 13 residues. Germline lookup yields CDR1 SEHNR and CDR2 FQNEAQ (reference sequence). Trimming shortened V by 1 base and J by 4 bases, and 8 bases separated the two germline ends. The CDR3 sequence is CASSLESEYEQYF. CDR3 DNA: TGTGCCAGCAGCTTAGAATCTGAATACGAGCAGTACTTC. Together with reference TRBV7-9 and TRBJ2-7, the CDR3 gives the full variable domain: DTGVSQNPRHKITKRGQNVTFRCDPISEHNRLYWYRQTLGQGPEFLTYFQNEAQLEKSRLLSDRFSAERPKGSFSTLEIQRTEQGDSAMYLCASSLESEYEQYFGPGTRLTVT.

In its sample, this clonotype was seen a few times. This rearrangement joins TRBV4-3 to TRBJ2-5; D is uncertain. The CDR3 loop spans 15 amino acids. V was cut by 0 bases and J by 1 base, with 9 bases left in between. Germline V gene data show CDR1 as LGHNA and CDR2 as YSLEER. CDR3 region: CASSQDRSFQETQYF. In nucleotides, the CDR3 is TGCGCCAGCAGCCAAGATAGGTCTTTCCAAGAGACCCAGTACTTC.

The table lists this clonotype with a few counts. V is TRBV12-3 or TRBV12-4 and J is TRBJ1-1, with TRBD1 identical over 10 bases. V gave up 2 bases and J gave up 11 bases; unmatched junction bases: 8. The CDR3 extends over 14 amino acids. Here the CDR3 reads CASSLRDRGPQAFF. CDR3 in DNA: TGTGCCAGCAGTTTACGGGACAGGGGCCCACAGGCTTTCTTT.

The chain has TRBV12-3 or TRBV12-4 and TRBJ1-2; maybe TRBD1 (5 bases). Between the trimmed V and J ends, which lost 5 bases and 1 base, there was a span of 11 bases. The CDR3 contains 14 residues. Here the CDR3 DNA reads TGTGCCAGCAGTCAAGGGACGGATAACTATGGCTACACCTTC. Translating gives CASSQGTDNYGYTF.

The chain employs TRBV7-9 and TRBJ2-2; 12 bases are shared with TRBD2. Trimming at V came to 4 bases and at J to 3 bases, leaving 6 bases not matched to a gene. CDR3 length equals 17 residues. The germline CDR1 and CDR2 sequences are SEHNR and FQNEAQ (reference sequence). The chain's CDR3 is CASSSRLAGDDTGELFF. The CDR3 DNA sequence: TGTGCCAGCAGCTCCAGACTAGCGGGGGACGACACCGGGGAGCTGTTTTTT. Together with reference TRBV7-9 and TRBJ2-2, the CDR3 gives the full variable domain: DTGVSQNPRHKITKRGQNVTFRCDPISEHNRLYWYRQTLGQGPEFLTYFQNEAQLEKSRLLSDRFSAERPKGSFSTLEIQRTEQGDSAMYLCASSSRLAGDDTGELFFGEGSRLTVL.

In nucleotides, the CDR3 is TGTGCCCTCAGTTCCACCCCTAGCGGGAGGGACTCCTACAATGAGCAGTTCTTC. It encodes CALSSTPSGRDSYNEQFF. The chain uses TRBV28 and TRBJ2-1; 12 nucleotides align to TRBD2. Germline V gene sequence: CDR1 MDHEN, CDR2 SYDVKM. V lost 11 bases and J lost 0; bases outside the gene matches: 14. CDR3 length: 18 amino acids.

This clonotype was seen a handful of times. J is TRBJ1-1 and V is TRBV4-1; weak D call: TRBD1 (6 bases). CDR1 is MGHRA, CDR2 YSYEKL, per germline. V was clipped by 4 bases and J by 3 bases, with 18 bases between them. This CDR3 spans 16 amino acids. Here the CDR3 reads CASSLQVTGAYTEAFF. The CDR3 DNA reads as TGCGCCAGCAGCCTGCAGGTTACGGGGGCTTACACTGAAGCTTTCTTT.

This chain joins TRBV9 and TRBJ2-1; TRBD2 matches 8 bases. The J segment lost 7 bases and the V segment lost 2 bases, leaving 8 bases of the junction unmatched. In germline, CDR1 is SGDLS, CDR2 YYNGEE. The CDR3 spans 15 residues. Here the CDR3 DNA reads TGTGCCAGCAGCGTCGATAGCGGGAAATATAATGAGCAGTTCTTC. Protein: CASSVDSGKYNEQFF. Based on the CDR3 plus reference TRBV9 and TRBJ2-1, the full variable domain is DSGVTQTPKHLITATGQRVTLRCSPRSGDLSVYWYQQSLDQGLQFLIQYYNGEERAKGNILERFSAQQFPDLHSELNLSSLELGDSALYFCASSVDSGKYNEQFFGPGTRLTVL.

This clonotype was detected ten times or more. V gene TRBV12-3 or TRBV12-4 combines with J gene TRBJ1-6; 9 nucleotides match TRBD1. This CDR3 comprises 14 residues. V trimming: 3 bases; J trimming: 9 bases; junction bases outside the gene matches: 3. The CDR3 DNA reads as TGTGCCAGCAGTTTCGGGACAGGGCGTTCACCCCTCCACTTT. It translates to CASSFGTGRSPLHF.

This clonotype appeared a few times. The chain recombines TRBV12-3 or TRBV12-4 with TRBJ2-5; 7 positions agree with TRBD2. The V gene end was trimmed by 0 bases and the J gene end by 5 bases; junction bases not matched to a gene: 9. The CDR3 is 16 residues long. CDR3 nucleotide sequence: TGTGCCAGCAGTTTAGCGCGGGGGTCGGGTTCGGAGACCCAGTACTTC. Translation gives CASSLARGSGSETQYF.

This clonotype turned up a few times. The CDR3 sequence is CASSLDATGGRNEQYF. The DNA for the CDR3 is TGTGCCAGCAGCTTAGATGCGACAGGGGGCCGAAACGAGCAGTACTTC. The gene calls are TRBV7-6 and TRBJ2-7, with TRBD1 matching over 10 bases. This CDR3 contains 16 residues. Germline CDR1 SGHVS, CDR2 FNYEAQ. V gave up 1 base and J gave up 5 bases; unmatched junction bases: 8. Based on the CDR3 plus reference TRBV7-6 and TRBJ2-7, the full variable domain is GAGVSQSPRYKVTKRGQDVALRCDPISGHVSLYWYRQALGQGPEFLTYFNYEAQQDKSGLPNDRFSAERPEGSISTLTIQRTEQRDSAMYRCASSLDATGGRNEQYFGPGTRLTVT.